This T cell receptor (beta chain) comes out of a study of graft-versus-host responses after intestinal transplantation. Here immunoSEQ multiplex PCR was the method, and the copy in TCRdb shows in-frame clones only, minus some. The table shows 110,000 to 150,000 clones, with 80% to 95% occurring only once. In this sample, this clone turned up once. Antigen specificity is unknown. This CDR3 has 15 residues. V lost 4 bases, J lost 8 bases, and 18 bases lay in between. The receptor was isolated from a human donor who received an intestinal transplant. This chain links TRBV5-3 with TRBJ1-4, with D possibly being TRBD1 (6 bases). TRBV5-3 carries the ORF label, with uncertain function. The material was unstimulated CD4+ T cells sorted from spleen or lymph node cells, obtained before intestinal transplant. This chain's CDR3 is CARSTTGNGKEKLFF. The CDR3 DNA reads TGTGCCAGAAGCACAACAGGGAATGGTAAGGAAAAACTGTTTTTT.